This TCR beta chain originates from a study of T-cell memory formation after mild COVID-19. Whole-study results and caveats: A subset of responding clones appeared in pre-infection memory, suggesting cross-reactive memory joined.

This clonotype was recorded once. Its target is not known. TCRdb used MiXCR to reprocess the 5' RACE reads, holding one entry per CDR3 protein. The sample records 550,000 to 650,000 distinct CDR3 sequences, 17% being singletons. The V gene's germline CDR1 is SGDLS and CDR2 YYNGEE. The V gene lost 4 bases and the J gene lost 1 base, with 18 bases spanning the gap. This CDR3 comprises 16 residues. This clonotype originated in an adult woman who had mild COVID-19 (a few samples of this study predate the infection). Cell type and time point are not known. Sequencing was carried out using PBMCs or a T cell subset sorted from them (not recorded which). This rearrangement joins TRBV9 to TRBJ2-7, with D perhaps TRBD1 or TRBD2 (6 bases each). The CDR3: CASSPRPGGGSYEQYF. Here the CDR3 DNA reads TGTGCCAGCAGCCCCCGACCCGGGGGCGGGTCCTACGAGCAGTACTTC.